This TCR beta chain was retrieved from a study of CD8+ T cells in alopecia areata. Overall study findings and caveats: Affected lesional scalp, above all in alopecia totalis/universalis, was more clonal than normal scalp.

About this clone: The antigen is unknown.

Investigators isolated RNA and reverse transcribed it into cDNA to act as the sequencing template. The table came from immunoSEQ multiplex PCR; TCRdb's copy has only in-frame clones and leaves some out. The sample lists 120,000 or so clones, about 60% occurring once. The CDR3 is 14 residues long. Trimming left V 4 bases short and J 8 bases short, with 18 bases between. CDR1 SGDLS and CDR2 YYNGEE come from the germline V gene. The chain carries TRBV9 and TRBJ1-2; a possible D gene is TRBD1 (6 bases). This sequence was found in a human donor in good health. The sequencing sample was made of CD4+ T cells sorted from blood. Here the CDR3 DNA reads TGTGCCAGCAGCCTACAGGGAACCGCTATCGGCTACACCTTC. Amino acids: CASSLQGTAIGYTF. The whole variable domain, filled in from reference TRBV9 and TRBJ1-2, reads DSGVTQTPKHLITATGQRVTLRCSPRSGDLSVYWYQQSLDQGLQFLIQYYNGEERAKGNILERFSAQQFPDLHSELNLSSLELGDSALYFCASSLQGTAIGYTFGSGTRLTVV.